This T cell receptor beta chain was found in a study of siplizumab effects on memory and regulatory T cells. Study-wide results and limits: On average, approximately 70% of mappable alloreactive CD4+ clones were Treg-derived under siplizumab, against 25% to 30% in controls. The study found naive T cells seemingly more diverse than memory cells and seemingly major alloresponse contributors.

The study assayed around 92,000 TCR templates per sample. Data came from immunoSEQ multiplex PCR; TCRdb stores just in-frame clones and leaves some out. The sample gives tens of thousands of clones, nearly 95% of which show up once; roughly 0.3% is in the top ten. J was trimmed by 1 base and V by 0 bases; bases with no gene match: 5. Germline V CDR1 and CDR2: MGHRA, YSYEKL. This CDR3 has 16 amino acids. Note on this clone: Its specificity is not known.

Sequenced input: non-Treg CD4+ T cells sorted from blood. The receptor comes from a human donor in good health. The chain couples TRBV4-1 to TRBJ2-7, with 8 nucleotides matching TRBD1. The CDR3 protein is CASSQDDQGASYEQYF. CDR3 in DNA: TGCGCCAGCAGCCAAGATGACCAGGGGGCGTCCTACGAGCAGTACTTC.